This T cell receptor beta chain was recorded in a study of cytomegalovirus exposure and HLA in healthy donors. The ends were cut back, 2 bases at V and 3 bases at J, with 16 bases in the middle. The CDR3 is made up of 16 amino acids. Germline assignment: CDR1 SGDLS and CDR2 YYNGEE. TCRdb's copy holds only in-frame clones and misses some; the assay was immunoSEQ multiplex PCR. The table records roughly 260,000 clones, almost 90% of them present only once. V is TRBV9 and J is TRBJ2-3, with D maybe TRBD2 (5 bases). Sequenced: PBMCs. The TCR originated in a woman aged 18-29 years in good health and CMV-seronegative. CDR3 nucleotide sequence: TGTGCCAGCAGCGTGCGGAGTAGCGATGGTACAGATACGCAGTATTTT. It encodes CASSVRSSDGTDTQYF. Filled out from reference TRBV9 and TRBJ2-3, the complete variable domain reads DSGVTQTPKHLITATGQRVTLRCSPRSGDLSVYWYQQSLDQGLQFLIQYYNGEERAKGNILERFSAQQFPDLHSELNLSSLELGDSALYFCASSVRSSDGTDTQYFGPGTRLTVL.